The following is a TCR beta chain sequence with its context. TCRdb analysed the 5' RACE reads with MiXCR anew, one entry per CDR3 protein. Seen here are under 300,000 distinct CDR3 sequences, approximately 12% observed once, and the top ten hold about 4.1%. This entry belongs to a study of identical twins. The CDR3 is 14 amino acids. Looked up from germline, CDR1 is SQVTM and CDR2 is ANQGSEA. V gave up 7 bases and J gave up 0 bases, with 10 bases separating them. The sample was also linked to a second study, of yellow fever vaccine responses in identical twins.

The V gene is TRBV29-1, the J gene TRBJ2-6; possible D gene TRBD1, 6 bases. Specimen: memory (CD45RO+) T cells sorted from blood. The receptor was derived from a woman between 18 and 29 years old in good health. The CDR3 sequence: CSATQGSGANVLTF. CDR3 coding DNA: TGCAGCGCCACACAGGGCTCTGGGGCCAACGTCCTGACTTTC.